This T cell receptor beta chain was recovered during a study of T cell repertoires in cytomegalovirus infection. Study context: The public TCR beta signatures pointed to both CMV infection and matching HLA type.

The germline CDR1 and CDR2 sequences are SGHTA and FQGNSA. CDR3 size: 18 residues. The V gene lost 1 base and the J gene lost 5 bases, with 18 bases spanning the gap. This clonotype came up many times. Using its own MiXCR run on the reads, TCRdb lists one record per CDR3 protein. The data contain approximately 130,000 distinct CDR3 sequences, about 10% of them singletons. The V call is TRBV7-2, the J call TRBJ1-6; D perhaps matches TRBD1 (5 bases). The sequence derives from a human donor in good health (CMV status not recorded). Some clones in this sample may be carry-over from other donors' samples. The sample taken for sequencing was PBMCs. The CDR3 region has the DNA TGTGCCAGCAGCTTAGGTGCTGGCGGGGGACGTAATAATTCACCCCTCCACTTT. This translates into CASSLGAGGGRNNSPLHF. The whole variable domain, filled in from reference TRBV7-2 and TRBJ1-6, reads GAGVSQSPSNKVTEKGKDVELRCDPISGHTALYWYRQSLGQGLEFLIYFQGNSAPDKSGLPSDRFSAERTGGSVSTLTIQRTQQEDSAVYLCASSLGAGGGRNNSPLHFGNGTRLTVT.